This entry concerns a single TCR beta chain. The antigen is not known. The data belong to a study of T-cell memory formation after mild COVID-19. Points from the study as a whole: Some responding clones appeared in pre-infection memory, suggesting cross-reactive memory joined. Shrinking CD4+ clones were chiefly CM and EM; CD8+ ones were chiefly EMRA.

This CDR3 has 13 residues. CDR1 is SEHNR, CDR2 FQNEAQ, per germline (reference sequence). V was cut by 1 base and J by 8 bases, with 11 bases left in between. TCRdb re-analysed the 5' RACE reads in MiXCR, keeping a single row per CDR3 protein. This table has 300,000 to 400,000 distinct CDR3 sequences, over 25% appearing once. The source is an adult woman who had mild COVID-19 (a few samples of this study predate the infection). Cell type and time point are not known. V and J are TRBV7-9 and TRBJ1-2, with unresolved D. Sequencing input: PBMCs or a T cell subset sorted from them (not recorded which). The CDR3 region has the DNA TGTGCCAGCAGCTTAGAGGTGACGGGAGGCTACACCTTC. Its protein product is CASSLEVTGGYTF.